These 29 T cell receptor beta chains were sequenced from one sample in a study of T cell changes during pregnancy in multiple sclerosis. Measured with immunoSEQ multiplex PCR; TCRdb has only the in-frame clones, and not every one. In the table there are about 32,000 clones, approximately 89% of which are singletons. The material sequenced was CD8+ T cells from peripheral blood mononuclear cells, taken in the second trimester of pregnancy. These receptors were taken from a female donor with multiple sclerosis, enrolled in a pregnancy study.

The V call is TRBV28, the J call TRBJ2-2; TRBD1 matches 7 bases. Germline V gene data show CDR1 as MDHEN and CDR2 as SYDVKM. This CDR3 contains 15 residues. Trimming cost V 7 bases and J 3 bases; bases outside gene matches: 8. The CDR3 bases are TGTGCCAGCATTAACAGGGGAACGTACACCGGGGAGCTGTTTTTT. As protein: CASINRGTYTGELFF. Full variable domain (remainder filled in from reference TRBV28 and TRBJ2-2): DVKVTQSSRYLVKRTGEKVFLECVQDMDHENMFWYRQDPGLGLRLIYFSYDVKMKEKGDIPEGYSVSREKKERFSLILESASTNQTSMYLCASINRGTYTGELFFGEGSRLTVL.

The chain recombines TRBV27 with TRBJ1-6, with D perhaps TRBD1 (5 bases). There are 15 residues in the CDR3. Germline V CDR1 and CDR2: MNHEY, SMNVEV (reference sequence). V lost 7 bases and J 7 bases, leaving 17 bases between the germline ends. CDR3 loop: CASTMLGGRNSPLHF. The CDR3 DNA reads as TGTGCCAGCACTATGCTTGGGGGGAGGAATTCACCCCTCCACTTT.

V usage is TRBV6-1 and J usage is TRBJ2-7, with D perhaps TRBD1 (6 bases). This CDR3 spans 13 amino acids. V lost 3 bases to trimming and J lost 2 bases, with 8 bases between them. CDR1 and CDR2 from the germline V gene are MNHNS and SASEGT. CDR3 region: CASSDWGPYEQYF. DNA of the CDR3: TGTGCCAGCAGTGATTGGGGGCCCTACGAGCAGTACTTC.

The chain combines TRBV5-8 with TRBJ1-5, with D perhaps matching TRBD1 (5 bases). This CDR3 region has 16 residues. V shed 1 base and J shed 2 bases, with 13 bases lying between them. CDR1 SGHTS and CDR2 YDEGEE come from the germline V gene. The CDR3 coding sequence is TGTGCCAGCAGCTTGTCGACGGGGGTGGGCAATCAGCCCCAGCATTTT. Protein: CASSLSTGVGNQPQHF.

This chain links TRBV27 with TRBJ1-5; D is possibly TRBD1 (6 bases). V was cut by 2 bases and J by 4 bases, with 9 bases left in between. Germline V lookup: CDR1 MNHEY, CDR2 SMNVEV (reference sequence). This CDR3 contains 14 residues. CDR3 residues: CASSLRDTNQPQHF. The DNA of the CDR3 is TGTGCCAGCAGTTTAAGGGACACTAATCAGCCCCAGCATTTT.

The rearrangement links TRBV28 to TRBJ1-1; the D gene is possibly TRBD1 (5 bases). The germline gives CDR1 MDHEN, CDR2 SYDVKM. V was trimmed by 0 bases and J by 3 bases, leaving 8 bases between them. The CDR3 totals 14 residues. CDR3 loop: CASSLWGLHTEAFF. The CDR3 DNA reads TGTGCCAGCAGTTTATGGGGGCTCCACACTGAAGCTTTCTTT.

This clone is deemed medium-sized. This chain joins TRBV7-8 and TRBJ1-4; D not certain. The V end lost 1 base, the J end lost 3 bases, and 6 bases lay between the germline ends. The CDR3 has 14 residues. CDR1 and CDR2 (germline): SGHVS, FQNEAQ. CDR3 loop: CASSLVRSNEKLFF. The CDR3 coding sequence is TGTGCCAGCAGCTTAGTTAGATCTAATGAAAAACTGTTTTTT. The full variable domain, completed using reference TRBV7-8 and TRBJ1-4, is GAGVSQSPRYKVAKRGQDVALRCDPISGHVSLFWYQQALGQGPEFLTYFQNEAQLDKSGLPSDRFFAERPEGSVSTLKIQRTQQEDSAVYLCASSLVRSNEKLFFGSGTQLSVL.

The V call is TRBV27, the J call TRBJ2-7; tentatively, D is TRBD2 (7 bases). The CDR3 length is 15 residues. Per germline, CDR1 MNHEY and CDR2 SMNVEV (reference sequence). Between the trimmed V and J ends, which lost 3 bases and 0 bases, there was a span of 12 bases. CDR3 loop: CASSFRGAPSYEQYF. CDR3 nucleotides: TGTGCCAGCAGTTTCCGGGGGGCCCCCTCCTACGAGCAGTACTTC.

This clone showed up just once. V usage is TRBV2 and J usage is TRBJ2-3, with a weak D call TRBD1 (5 bases). CDR1 is SNHLY and CDR2 is FYNNEI in the germline V gene. The CDR3 extends over 14 amino acids. V lost 3 bases and J 2 bases, leaving 9 bases between the germline ends. The CDR3 reads CASSDYRFTDTQYF. The CDR3 DNA follows: TGTGCCAGCAGTGACTACAGGTTCACAGATACGCAGTATTTT.

The rearrangement links TRBV9 to TRBJ2-3; possibly TRBD2 for D (5 bases). Between the trimmed V and J ends, which lost 3 bases and 2 bases, there was a span of 16 bases. In germline, CDR1 is SGDLS, CDR2 YYNGEE. The CDR3 runs to 16 residues. DNA for the CDR3: TGTGCCAGCAGCGGCGAACCGGGATACACCACAGATACGCAGTATTTT. Its protein is CASSGEPGYTTDTQYF.

The chain links TRBV7-8 to TRBJ2-1, with 8 nucleotides matching TRBD1. Losses at the gene ends were 5 bases for V and 6 bases for J; bases not matched to a gene: 9. Germline V gene sequence: CDR1 SGHVS, CDR2 FQNEAQ. The CDR3 spans 15 residues. CDR3 DNA sequence: TGTGCCAGCAGCCCCCGGACAGGGAGGTCCAATGAGCAGTTCTTC. This gives the protein CASSPRTGRSNEQFF. The whole variable domain, remainder taken from reference TRBV7-8 and TRBJ2-1, is GAGVSQSPRYKVAKRGQDVALRCDPISGHVSLFWYQQALGQGPEFLTYFQNEAQLDKSGLPSDRFFAERPEGSVSTLKIQRTQQEDSAVYLCASSPRTGRSNEQFFGPGTRLTVL.

The V gene is TRBV2, the J gene TRBJ2-7; a possible D gene is TRBD2 (5 bases). V shed 4 bases and J shed 7 bases, with 14 bases lying between them. The CDR3 length is 13 residues. Germline values: CDR1 SNHLY, CDR2 FYNNEI. CDR3 sequence: CASSGVPRGEQYF. CDR3 bases: TGTGCCAGCAGTGGTGTCCCCCGCGGGGAGCAGTACTTC.

The chain is built from TRBV7-6 and TRBJ2-2; TRBD1 might be the D (7 bases). Trimming shortened V by 6 bases and J by 5 bases, and 13 bases separated the two germline ends. CDR3 length: 14 residues. CDR1 and CDR2 (germline): SGHVS, FNYEAQ. As DNA, the CDR3 is TGTGCCAGCAGGCCAGGGGGGTGGACCGGGGAGCTGTTTTTT. It encodes CASRPGGWTGELFF.

V and J are TRBV7-9 and TRBJ1-4, with a weak D call TRBD1 (6 bases). Germline loops: CDR1 SEHNR, CDR2 FQNEAQ (reference sequence). This CDR3 spans 14 amino acids. V lost 5 bases, J lost 8 bases, and 15 bases lay in between. The CDR3 DNA is TGTGCCAGCAGCGTAACAGGGTGGGCGGAAAAACTGTTTTTT. Its protein product is CASSVTGWAEKLFF.

The rearrangement uses TRBV6-1 and TRBJ2-7, with D perhaps TRBD2 (6 bases). The CDR3 is made up of 16 amino acids. V lost 2 bases and J 6 bases, leaving 20 bases between the germline ends. CDR1 is MNHNS and CDR2 is SASEGT in the germline V gene. The CDR3 here is CASSESVGTSLSEQYF. As DNA, the CDR3 is TGTGCCAGCAGTGAATCGGTTGGGACTTCCCTATCCGAGCAGTACTTC.

The V and J genes are TRBV9 and TRBJ2-5; 9 bases fit TRBD2. Per the germline V gene, CDR1 is SGDLS and CDR2 is YYNGEE. This CDR3 comprises 14 residues. The V and J ends lost 3 bases and 5 bases, in that order; junction bases with no gene match: 5. The CDR3 DNA follows: TGTGCCAGCAGCGGTAGCGGGAGCTGGGAGACCCAGTACTTC. It codes for CASSGSGSWETQYF.

V and J are TRBV25-1 and TRBJ2-5; 10 bases line up with TRBD2. With V trimmed by 4 bases and J by 3 bases, 11 bases remained unmatched. The CDR3 extends over 17 amino acids. CDR1 is MGHDK and CDR2 is SYGVNS in the germline V gene. The CDR3 sequence: CASSGTWTSGGEETQYF. DNA of the CDR3: TGTGCCAGCAGTGGAACGTGGACTAGCGGTGGGGAAGAGACCCAGTACTTC.

The chain carries TRBV4-1 and TRBJ1-2; TRBD1 agrees at 9 bases. The ends lost 0 bases at V and 5 bases at J; junction bases unmatched: 10. The CDR3 loop spans 17 amino acids. CDR1 MGHRA and CDR2 YSYEKL come from the germline V gene. The CDR3 coding sequence is TGCGCCAGCAGCCAAGATCCAGGGGGGACAGGGTTTTATGGCTACACCTTC. Residues: CASSQDPGGTGFYGYTF.

The V and J genes are TRBV9 and TRBJ2-7; 7 bases map to TRBD1. Germline lookup yields CDR1 SGDLS and CDR2 YYNGEE. V gave up 4 bases and J gave up 2 bases; unmatched junction bases: 6. The CDR3 is 14 amino acids. CDR3 coding DNA: TGTGCCAGCAGCCCCTGGGACAGTGCCTACGAGCAGTACTTC. Translated: CASSPWDSAYEQYF.

The rearrangement uses TRBV28 and TRBJ2-1; 7 positions match TRBD2. V lost 6 bases to trimming and J lost 3 bases; unmatched junction nucleotides: 14. Germline V gene data show CDR1 as MDHEN and CDR2 as SYDVKM. The CDR3 covers 17 residues. This CDR3 is CASSPPFGGSHYNEQFF. CDR3 coding DNA: TGTGCCAGCAGCCCACCTTTCGGCGGGAGCCACTACAATGAGCAGTTCTTC.

V and J are TRBV27 and TRBJ2-7; the D gene is possibly TRBD2 (6 bases). Germline-derived CDR1 and CDR2 are MNHEY and SMNVEV (reference sequence). The CDR3 consists of 15 residues. Trimming took 4 bases from V and 7 from J, leaving 20 bases between them. CDR3 nucleotides: TGTGCCAGCAGTTCGGTTGGGCGGAGGGCCGAGGAGCAGTACTTC. Its protein product is CASSSVGRRAEEQYF.

V usage is TRBV10-1 and J usage is TRBJ2-5; 9 nucleotides line up with TRBD1. This CDR3 has 14 amino acids. Germline V CDR1 and CDR2: WNHNN, SYGVQD (reference sequence). Trimming removed 5 bases from V and 7 bases from J; junction bases left unmatched: 8. In DNA, the CDR3 is TGCGCCAGCAGTCCCGGACAGGGGCGGGGGACCCAGTACTTC. Its protein product is CASSPGQGRGTQYF.

This chain links TRBV7-9 with TRBJ2-2; 9 bases fit TRBD2. From germline, CDR1 is SEHNR and CDR2 FQNEAQ (reference sequence). The CDR3 spans 15 residues. V trimming: 4 bases; J trimming: 6 bases; junction bases outside the gene matches: 6. The CDR3 loop reads CASSSLTSGAGELFF. Written as DNA, the CDR3 is TGTGCCAGCAGCTCCCTGACTAGCGGAGCCGGGGAGCTGTTTTTT.

This sequence joins TRBV7-9 and TRBJ1-2; a weak D match, TRBD1 (6 bases). The CDR3 runs 15 residues. V lost 5 bases and J 4 bases, leaving 17 bases between the germline ends. Germline V CDR1 and CDR2: SEHNR, FQNEAQ (reference sequence). The DNA of the CDR3 is TGTGCCAGCAGCCTAAGACAGGACAGCCTCTATGGCTACACCTTC. Amino acid sequence: CASSLRQDSLYGYTF.

The rearrangement links TRBV6-1 to TRBJ1-4, with 8 bases fitting TRBD1. CDR3 length: 14 amino acids. Germline V gene lookup returns CDR1 MNHNS and CDR2 SASEGT. V dropped 6 bases and J dropped 7; count of bases not matched to a gene: 7. The CDR3 sequence: CASRDRGSGEKLFF. The DNA for the CDR3 is TGTGCCAGCAGAGACAGGGGAAGTGGTGAAAAACTGTTTTTT.

The chain combines TRBV7-9 with TRBJ1-6, with D perhaps matching TRBD1 (5 bases). Trimming stripped 1 base from V and 10 bases from J, with 11 bases between. The CDR3 is 14 residues long. CDR1 and CDR2 from the germline V gene are SEHNR and FQNEAQ (reference sequence). In DNA form, the CDR3 reads TGTGCCAGCAGCTTAGTAGGGGAAGGATCACCCCTCCACTTT. Protein product: CASSLVGEGSPLHF.

The V call is TRBV6-6, the J call TRBJ1-2, with 7 bases identical to TRBD1. This CDR3 is 15 amino acids long. V was pared by 4 bases and J by 8 bases, with 13 bases of the junction left unmatched. Per germline, CDR1 MNHNY and CDR2 SVGAGI (reference sequence). The CDR3 loop is CASSSPGGAAMGYTF. CDR3 nucleotide sequence: TGTGCCAGCAGTTCACCAGGGGGAGCTGCTATGGGCTACACCTTC.

This clone was detected once. The chain is built from TRBV7-9 and TRBJ1-1, with 8 bases that match TRBD1. Germline CDR1 and CDR2: SEHNR and FQNEAQ (reference sequence). The V gene end was trimmed by 1 base and the J gene end by 7 bases; junction bases not matched to a gene: 2. This CDR3 is 13 amino acids long. CDR3 nucleotide sequence: TGTGCCAGCAGCTTAGGGACAGGGCGTGAAGCTTTCTTT. It specifies CASSLGTGREAFF.

The V and J genes are TRBV27 and TRBJ2-7, with 7 bases that match TRBD1. The germline gives CDR1 MNHEY, CDR2 SMNVEV (reference sequence). The V segment lost 6 bases and the J segment 1 base; nucleotides outside the gene matches: 12. This CDR3 is 16 amino acids long. CDR3 bases: TGTGCCAGCAGCCCAAACCGGGACAGTGCTTCCTACGAGCAGTACTTC. It translates to CASSPNRDSASYEQYF.